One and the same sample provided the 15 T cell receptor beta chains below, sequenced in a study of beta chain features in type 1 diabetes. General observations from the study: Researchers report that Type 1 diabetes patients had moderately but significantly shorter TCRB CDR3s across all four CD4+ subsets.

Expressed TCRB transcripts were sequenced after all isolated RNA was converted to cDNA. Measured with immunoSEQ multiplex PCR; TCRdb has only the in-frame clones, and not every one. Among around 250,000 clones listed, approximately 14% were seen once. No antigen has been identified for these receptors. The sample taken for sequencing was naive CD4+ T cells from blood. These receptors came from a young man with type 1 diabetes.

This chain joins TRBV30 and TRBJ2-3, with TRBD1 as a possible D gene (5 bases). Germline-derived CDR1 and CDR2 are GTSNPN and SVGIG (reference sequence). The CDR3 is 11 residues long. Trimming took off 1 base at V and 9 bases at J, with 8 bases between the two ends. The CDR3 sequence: CAWSGQRTQYF. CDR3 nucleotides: TGTGCCTGGAGTGGACAGAGGACGCAGTATTTT. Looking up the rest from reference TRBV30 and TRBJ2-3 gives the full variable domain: SQTIHQWPATLVQPVGSPLSLECTVEGTSNPNLYWYRQAAGRGLQLLFYSVGIGQISSEVPQNLSASRPQDRQFILSSKKLLLSDSGFYLCAWSGQRTQYFGPGTRLTVL.

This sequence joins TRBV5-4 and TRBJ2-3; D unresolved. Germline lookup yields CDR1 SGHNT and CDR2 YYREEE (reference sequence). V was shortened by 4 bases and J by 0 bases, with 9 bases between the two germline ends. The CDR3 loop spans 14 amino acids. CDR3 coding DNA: TGTGCCAGCAGCCCAATCCCCAGCACAGATACGCAGTATTTT. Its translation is CASSPIPSTDTQYF.

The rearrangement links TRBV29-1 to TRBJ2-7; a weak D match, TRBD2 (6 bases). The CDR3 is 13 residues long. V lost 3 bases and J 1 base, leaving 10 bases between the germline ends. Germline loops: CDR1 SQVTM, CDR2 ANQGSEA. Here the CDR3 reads CSVDGGVSYEQYF. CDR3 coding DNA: TGCAGCGTTGACGGAGGGGTTTCCTACGAGCAGTACTTC.

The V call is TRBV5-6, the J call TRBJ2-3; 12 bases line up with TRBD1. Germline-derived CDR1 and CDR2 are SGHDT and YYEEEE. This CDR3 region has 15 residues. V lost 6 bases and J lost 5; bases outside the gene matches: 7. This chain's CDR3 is CASTRDRGLLDTQYF. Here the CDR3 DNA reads TGTGCCAGCACCCGGGACAGGGGGCTGTTAGATACGCAGTATTTT.

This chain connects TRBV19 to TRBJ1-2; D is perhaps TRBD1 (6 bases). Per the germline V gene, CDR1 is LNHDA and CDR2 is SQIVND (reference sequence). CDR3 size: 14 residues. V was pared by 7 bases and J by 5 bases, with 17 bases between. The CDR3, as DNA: TGTGCCAGTACTATCAGGGGCCAGGGATATGGCTACACCTTC. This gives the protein CASTIRGQGYGYTF.

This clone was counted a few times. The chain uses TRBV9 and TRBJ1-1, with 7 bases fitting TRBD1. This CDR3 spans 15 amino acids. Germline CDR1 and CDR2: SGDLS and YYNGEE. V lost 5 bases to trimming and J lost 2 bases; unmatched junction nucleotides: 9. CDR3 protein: CASSPHGTENTEAFF. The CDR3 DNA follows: TGTGCCAGCAGTCCTCACGGGACAGAAAACACTGAAGCTTTCTTT.

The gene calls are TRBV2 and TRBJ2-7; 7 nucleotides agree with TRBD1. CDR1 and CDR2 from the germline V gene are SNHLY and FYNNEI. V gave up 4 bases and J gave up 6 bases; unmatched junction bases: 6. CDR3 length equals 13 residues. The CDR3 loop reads CASSAARQGEQYF. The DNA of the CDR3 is TGTGCCAGCAGTGCAGCAAGACAGGGCGAGCAGTACTTC.

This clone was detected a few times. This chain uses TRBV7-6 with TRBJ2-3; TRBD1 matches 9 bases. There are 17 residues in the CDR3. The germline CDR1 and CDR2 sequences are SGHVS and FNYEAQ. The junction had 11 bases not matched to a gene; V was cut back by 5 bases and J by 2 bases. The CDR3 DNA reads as TGTGCCAGCAGCCCTAGGCTGCGGGACAGGGTCACAGATACGCAGTATTTT. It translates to CASSPRLRDRVTDTQYF.

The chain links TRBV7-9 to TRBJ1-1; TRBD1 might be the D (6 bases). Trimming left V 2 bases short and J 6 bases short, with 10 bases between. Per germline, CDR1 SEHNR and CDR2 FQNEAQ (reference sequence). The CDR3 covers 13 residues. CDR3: CASSLTEGAEAFF. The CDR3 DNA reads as TGTGCCAGCAGCTTAACCGAGGGGGCTGAAGCTTTCTTT.

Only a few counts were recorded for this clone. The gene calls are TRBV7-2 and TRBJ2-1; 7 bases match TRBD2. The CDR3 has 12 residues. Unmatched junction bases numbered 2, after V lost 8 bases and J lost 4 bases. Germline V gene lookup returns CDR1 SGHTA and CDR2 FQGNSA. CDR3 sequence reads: CASGRGYNEQFF. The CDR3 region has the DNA TGTGCCAGCGGGAGGGGTTACAATGAGCAGTTCTTC.

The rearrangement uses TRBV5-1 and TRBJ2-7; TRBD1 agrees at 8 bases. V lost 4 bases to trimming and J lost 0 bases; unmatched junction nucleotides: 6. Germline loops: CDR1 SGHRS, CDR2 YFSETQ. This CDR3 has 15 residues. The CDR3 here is CASSAGQASSYEQYF. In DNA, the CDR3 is TGCGCCAGCAGCGCGGGACAGGCGAGCTCCTACGAGCAGTACTTC.

The CDR3 DNA reads TGTGCCAGCAGTAACAGGGGGGAGAACACTGAAGCTTTCTTT. Amino acid sequence: CASSNRGENTEAFF. The chain joins TRBV6-6 to TRBJ1-1, with 8 bases matching TRBD1. This CDR3 is 14 amino acids long. CDR1 and CDR2 from the germline V gene are MNHNY and SVGAGI (reference sequence). The V segment lost 5 bases and the J segment 1 base; nucleotides outside the gene matches: 3.

The CDR3 DNA reads TGCGCCAGCAGCGCCATCCTGGGGGGTAGCACAGATACGCAGTATTTT. Its translation: CASSAILGGSTDTQYF. The V gene is TRBV5-1, the J gene TRBJ2-3; D may be TRBD2 (6 bases). Germline V CDR1 and CDR2: SGHRS, YFSETQ. The CDR3 spans 16 residues. Trimming stripped 4 bases from V and 0 bases from J, with 15 bases between.

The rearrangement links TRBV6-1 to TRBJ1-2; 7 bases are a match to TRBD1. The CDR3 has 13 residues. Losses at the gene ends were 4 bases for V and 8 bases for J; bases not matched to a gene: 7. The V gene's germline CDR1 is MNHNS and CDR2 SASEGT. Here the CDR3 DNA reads TGTGCCAGCAGTGCCCAGGGACAGCGCGGCTACACCTTC. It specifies CASSAQGQRGYTF.

The CDR3 sequence: CASSAGLAAPYNEQFF. CDR3 sequence (DNA): TGTGCCAGCAGTGCAGGACTAGCGGCCCCCTACAATGAGCAGTTCTTC. V usage is TRBV6-1 and J usage is TRBJ2-1, with 10 bases that match TRBD2. This CDR3 region has 16 residues. J lost 2 bases, V lost 4 bases, and 5 bases had no gene match. CDR1 is MNHNS and CDR2 is SASEGT in the germline V gene.